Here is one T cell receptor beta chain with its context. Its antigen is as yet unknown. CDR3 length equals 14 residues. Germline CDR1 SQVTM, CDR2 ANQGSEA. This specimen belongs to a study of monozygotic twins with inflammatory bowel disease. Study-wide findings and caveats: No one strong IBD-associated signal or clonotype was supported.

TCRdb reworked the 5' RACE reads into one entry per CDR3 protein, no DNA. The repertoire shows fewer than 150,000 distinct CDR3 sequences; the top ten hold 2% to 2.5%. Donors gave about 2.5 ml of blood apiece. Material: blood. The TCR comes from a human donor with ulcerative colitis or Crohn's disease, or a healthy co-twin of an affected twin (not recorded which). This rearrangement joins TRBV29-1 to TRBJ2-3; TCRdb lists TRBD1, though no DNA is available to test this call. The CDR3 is CSVALGQGTDTQYF.